The 26 T cell receptor beta chains below come from one sample, sequenced in a study of blood T cell repertoires in COVID-19. The assay was immunoSEQ multiplex PCR, and TCRdb's table has in-frame clones only and misses some. Of roughly 140,000 clones detected, about 84% appear once; the ten largest clones hold roughly 1.7%. Sequences were obtained from PBMCs or T cells enriched from blood (not recorded which). The receptors were gathered from a woman in her late teens or twenties who had been exposed to COVID-19.

The chain uses TRBV19 and TRBJ1-5, with D perhaps TRBD1 (6 bases). V lost 7 bases to trimming and J lost 5 bases, with 12 bases between them. Germline V gives CDR1 LNHDA, CDR2 SQIVND (reference sequence). This CDR3 region has 13 residues. CDR3: CASTRTADQPQHF. For the CDR3, the DNA is TGTGCCAGTACTAGGACAGCCGATCAGCCCCAGCATTTT.

V usage is TRBV28 and J usage is TRBJ2-5; no reliable D call. CDR3 size: 16 residues. V lost 3 bases, J lost 0 bases, and 14 bases lay in between. Per the germline V gene, CDR1 is MDHEN and CDR2 is SYDVKM. In DNA form, the CDR3 reads TGTGCCAGCAGTTTTAATGGTGGGCCGGACCAAGAGACCCAGTACTTC. Protein product: CASSFNGGPDQETQYF.

The table lists this clone with a count of one. V usage is TRBV18 and J usage is TRBJ2-7; TRBD2 is a possible D gene (6 bases). The CDR3 sequence is 14 residues long. Germline assignment: CDR1 KGHSH and CDR2 LQKENI. V was clipped by 2 bases and J by 2 bases, with 10 bases between them. Here the CDR3 DNA reads TGTGCCAGCTCACCAATGCGGGATGCCTACGAGCAGTACTTC. This sequence encodes CASSPMRDAYEQYF.

The chain joins TRBV19 to TRBJ2-7; possible D gene TRBD1, 6 bases. The V gene lost 5 bases and the J gene lost 1 base, with 9 bases spanning the gap. The CDR3 contains 13 residues. Germline CDR1 LNHDA, CDR2 SQIVND (reference sequence). This CDR3 reads CASSVQGSYEQYF. In DNA form, the CDR3 reads TGTGCCAGTAGTGTACAGGGTTCCTACGAGCAGTACTTC.

For the CDR3, the DNA is TGTGCCAGCAGTGAAAGACAGACTAGCACAGATACGCAGTATTTT. This sequence encodes CASSERQTSTDTQYF. The J gene is TRBJ2-3, the V gene TRBV9; possibly TRBD1 for D (5 bases). Trimming cost V 5 bases and J 0 bases, with 13 bases left between them. The CDR3 has 15 amino acids. Germline V gives CDR1 SGDLS, CDR2 YYNGEE.

This clone was picked up a small number of times. The genes are TRBV4-3 and TRBJ1-6; D perhaps matches TRBD1 (5 bases). The CDR3 runs to 15 residues. V was pared by 4 bases and J by 5 bases, with 12 bases between. Per the germline V gene, CDR1 is LGHNA and CDR2 is YSLEER. The CDR3 DNA follows: TGCGCCAGCAGCCCACGGACACAGAATAATTCACCCCTCCACTTT. Its protein is CASSPRTQNNSPLHF.

The V and J genes are TRBV5-1 and TRBJ2-1, with unresolved D. Deletions cut 5 bases from V and 2 bases from J, with 8 bases between. The CDR3 extends over 13 amino acids. Germline V gives CDR1 SGHRS, CDR2 YFSETQ. The CDR3 bases are TGCGCCAGCAGACTCGATACCTACAATGAGCAGTTCTTC. Amino acid sequence: CASRLDTYNEQFF.

The chain employs TRBV7-2 and TRBJ1-5; D remains unclear. The CDR3 has 15 amino acids. Germline assignment: CDR1 SGHTA and CDR2 FQGNSA. V was pared by 1 base and J by 4 bases, with 11 bases between. The CDR3 loop is CASSLVGRWNQPQHF. CDR3 in DNA: TGTGCCAGCAGCTTAGTGGGGAGATGGAATCAGCCCCAGCATTTT.

The chain is built from TRBV4-1 and TRBJ1-5; no clear D. V lost 0 bases and J lost 8, with 20 bases in between. Germline V gives CDR1 MGHRA, CDR2 YSYEKL. The CDR3 runs to 17 residues. The CDR3 sequence is CASSQDFSAVGLEPQHF. The CDR3 DNA follows: TGCGCCAGCAGCCAAGATTTTTCGGCAGTGGGCTTGGAGCCCCAGCATTTT.

CDR3 region: CAWSLVAVQETQYF. The CDR3 DNA reads TGTGCCTGGAGTTTGGTAGCGGTCCAAGAGACCCAGTACTTC. V usage is TRBV30 and J usage is TRBJ2-5, with a weak D call TRBD2 (6 bases). Trimming pared 2 bases from V and 1 base from J, leaving 11 bases between. The germline CDR1 and CDR2 sequences are GTSNPN and SVGIG (reference sequence). CDR3 length: 14 amino acids. The full variable domain, with the rest looked up from reference TRBV30 and TRBJ2-5, is SQTIHQWPATLVQPVGSPLSLECTVEGTSNPNLYWYRQAAGRGLQLLFYSVGIGQISSEVPQNLSASRPQDRQFILSSKKLLLSDSGFYLCAWSLVAVQETQYFGPGTRLLVL.

The chain combines TRBV7-9 with TRBJ2-1, with TRBD1 identical over 9 bases. This CDR3 contains 16 residues. V gave up 5 bases and J gave up 7 bases; unmatched junction bases: 12. The germline V gene encodes CDR1 SEHNR and CDR2 FQNEAQ (reference sequence). The CDR3 DNA sequence: TGTGCCAGCAGCCTCCCCCGGACAGGGGTGGGGAATGAGCAGTTCTTC. Translated, it gives CASSLPRTGVGNEQFF.

The genes are TRBV7-2 and TRBJ2-7, with D maybe TRBD2 (6 bases). Germline lookup yields CDR1 SGHTA and CDR2 FQGNSA. V was shortened by 5 bases and J by 4 bases, with 12 bases between the two germline ends. CDR3 length: 13 residues. This CDR3 reads CASSTSAGYEQYF. The CDR3 coding sequence is TGTGCCAGCAGCACTAGTGCGGGATACGAGCAGTACTTC.

This clone was detected a few times. The V call is TRBV18, the J call TRBJ2-2; unclear D gene. Between the trimmed V and J ends, which lost 2 bases and 0 bases, there was a span of 10 bases. CDR1 is KGHSH, CDR2 LQKENI, per germline. The CDR3 contains 16 residues. CDR3 amino acids: CASSPISTANTGELFF. CDR3 in DNA: TGTGCCAGCTCACCAATATCAACAGCGAACACCGGGGAGCTGTTTTTT.

The V gene is TRBV29-1, the J gene TRBJ2-5, with D hard to call. Trimming took off 0 bases at V and 0 bases at J, with 5 bases between the two ends. The germline CDR1 and CDR2 sequences are SQVTM and ANQGSEA. The CDR3 sequence is 13 residues long. The CDR3 nucleotides are TGCAGCGTTGAAGACAGGTACCAAGAGACCCAGTACTTC. It codes for CSVEDRYQETQYF.

This chain links TRBV27 with TRBJ1-2; 9 nucleotides match TRBD1. The CDR3 is 15 residues long. The germline V gene encodes CDR1 MNHEY and CDR2 SMNVEV (reference sequence). The V gene end was trimmed by 6 bases and the J gene end by 1 base; junction bases not matched to a gene: 6. CDR3 protein: CASSSQGAGNYGYTF. The CDR3 nucleotides are TGTGCCAGCAGCTCACAGGGGGCGGGTAACTATGGCTACACCTTC.

The rearrangement links TRBV30 to TRBJ2-2; no clear D. V lost 2 bases and J 9 bases, leaving 13 bases between the germline ends. CDR3 length equals 13 residues. Per germline, CDR1 GTSNPN and CDR2 SVGIG (reference sequence). CDR3 in amino acids: CAWSLQVLRELFF. The CDR3 region has the DNA TGTGCCTGGAGTCTGCAGGTTTTAAGGGAGCTGTTTTTT.

This clone was observed a single time. The chain links TRBV5-1 to TRBJ2-1; 8 positions match TRBD2. With 4 bases clipped from V and 9 bases from J, the junction kept 18 bases outside the gene matches. The CDR3 runs 17 residues. CDR1 SGHRS and CDR2 YFSETQ come from the germline V gene. The CDR3 DNA is TGCGCCAGCAGCAACCGCCTTACCGGGACTAGGGGGAGTGAGCAGTTCTTC. Amino acids: CASSNRLTGTRGSEQFF.

The chain links TRBV10-1 to TRBJ1-5; D is unclear. Trimming removed 2 bases at V and 7 bases at J, with 9 bases between. CDR1 WNHNN and CDR2 SYGVQD come from the germline V gene (reference sequence). The CDR3 contains 13 residues. The CDR3 DNA sequence: TGCGCCAGCAGTGAGCGGGTTGGGCAGCCCCAGCATTTT. Protein product: CASSERVGQPQHF.

V is TRBV19 and J is TRBJ2-2; TRBD2 might be the D (6 bases). Trimming left V 1 base short and J 7 bases short, with 10 bases between. The germline gives CDR1 LNHDA, CDR2 SQIVND (reference sequence). The CDR3 runs 14 residues. This chain's CDR3 is CASSIVGGHGELFF. In DNA form, the CDR3 reads TGTGCCAGTAGTATAGTCGGGGGTCACGGGGAGCTGTTTTTT.

The V and J genes are TRBV30 and TRBJ1-1; perhaps TRBD1 as D (6 bases). Germline V gives CDR1 GTSNPN, CDR2 SVGIG (reference sequence). Trimming shortened V by 0 bases and J by 3 bases, and 17 bases separated the two germline ends. This CDR3 is 16 amino acids long. CDR3 DNA: TGTGCCTGGAGTGTATGGGGCAGGGGAGGGGACACTGAAGCTTTCTTT. Its translation is CAWSVWGRGGDTEAFF.

The J gene is TRBJ2-6, the V gene TRBV7-3; 12 positions match TRBD1. Germline-derived CDR1 and CDR2 are SGHTA and FQGTGA. The CDR3 contains 17 residues. J was trimmed by 2 bases and V by 4 bases; bases with no gene match: 3. CDR3 in amino acids: CASSSGQGAPGANVLTF. The CDR3 nucleotides read TGTGCCAGCAGCTCGGGACAGGGGGCGCCTGGGGCCAACGTCCTGACTTTC.

This clone was counted a few times. This sequence joins TRBV27 and TRBJ1-4; D gene ambiguous. Trimming took off 5 bases at V and 7 bases at J, with 17 bases between the two ends. The CDR3 runs 15 residues. Germline CDR1 MNHEY, CDR2 SMNVEV (reference sequence). CDR3 sequence (DNA): TGTGCCAGCAGTCTCCCGGTAGGAGTTAGTGAAAAACTGTTTTTT. Protein sequence: CASSLPVGVSEKLFF.

The J gene is TRBJ2-3, the V gene TRBV7-9; D gene ambiguous. With 3 bases removed from V and 2 bases from J, the gap between germline ends came to 6 bases. Germline V gene data show CDR1 as SEHNR and CDR2 as FQNEAQ (reference sequence). The CDR3 sequence is 13 residues long. CDR3 DNA sequence: TGTGCCAGCAGCTTTCCACTCACAGATACGCAGTATTTT. Protein: CASSFPLTDTQYF.

The chain recombines TRBV18 with TRBJ1-2; D not certain. Germline loops: CDR1 KGHSH, CDR2 LQKENI. V was pared by 2 bases and J by 4 bases, with 11 bases between. CDR3 length: 14 amino acids. The CDR3 DNA reads as TGTGCCAGCTCACCAAGGGAAGAGGGCTATGGCTACACCTTC. Its protein is CASSPREEGYGYTF. Supplemented by reference TRBV18 and TRBJ1-2, the full variable domain reads NAGVMQNPRHLVRRRGQEARLRCSPMKGHSHVYWYRQLPEEGLKFMVYLQKENIIDESGMPKERFSAEFPKEGPSILRIQQVVRGDSAAYFCASSPREEGYGYTFGSGTRLTVV.

The V call is TRBV6-2 or TRBV6-3, the J call TRBJ2-2; tentative D call: TRBD1 (5 bases). V was pared by 6 bases and J by 1 base, with 15 bases between. CDR3 size: 16 residues. Germline V gene data show CDR1 as MNHEY and CDR2 as SVGEGT. CDR3 sequence (DNA): TGTGCCAGCAGCCCCCTGGGCCAGGGGAACACCGGGGAGCTGTTTTTT. Translation: CASSPLGQGNTGELFF.

The rearrangement links TRBV5-1 to TRBJ2-7; a possible D gene is TRBD2 (5 bases). V lost 4 bases and J lost 3, with 8 bases in between. This CDR3 is 12 amino acids long. The germline gives CDR1 SGHRS, CDR2 YFSETQ. CDR3 in amino acids: CASSPSSYEQYF. DNA for the CDR3: TGCGCCAGCAGCCCTAGCAGCTACGAGCAGTACTTC.